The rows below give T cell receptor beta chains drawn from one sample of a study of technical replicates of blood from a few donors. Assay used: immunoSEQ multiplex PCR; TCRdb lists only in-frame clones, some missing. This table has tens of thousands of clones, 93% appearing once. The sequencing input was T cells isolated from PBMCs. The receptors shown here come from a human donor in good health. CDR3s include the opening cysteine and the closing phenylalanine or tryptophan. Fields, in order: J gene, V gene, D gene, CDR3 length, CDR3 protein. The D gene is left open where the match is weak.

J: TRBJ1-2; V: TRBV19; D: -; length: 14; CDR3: CASSTSGTKYGYTF
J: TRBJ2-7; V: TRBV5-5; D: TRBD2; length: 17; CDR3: CASSLGDIAGGLYEQYF
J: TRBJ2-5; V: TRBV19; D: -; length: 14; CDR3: CASSLSLRQETQYF
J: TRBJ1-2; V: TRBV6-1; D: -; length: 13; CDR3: CASRTDAGYGYTF
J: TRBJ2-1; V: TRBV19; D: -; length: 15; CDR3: CASSIGGSTINEQFF
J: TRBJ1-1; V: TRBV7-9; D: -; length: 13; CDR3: CASSLIVDTEAFF
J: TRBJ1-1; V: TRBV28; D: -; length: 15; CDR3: CASTLGDRLNTEAFF
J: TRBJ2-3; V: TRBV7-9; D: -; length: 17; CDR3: CASSSGSTGYGTDTQYF
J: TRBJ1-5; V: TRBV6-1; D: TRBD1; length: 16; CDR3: CASSVDRGGLHQPQHF
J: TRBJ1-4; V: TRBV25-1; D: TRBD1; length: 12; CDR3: CASRQGGEKLFF
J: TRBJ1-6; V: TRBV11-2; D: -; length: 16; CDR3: CASSLVTGFDNSPLHF
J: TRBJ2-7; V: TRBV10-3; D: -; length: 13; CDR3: CAISYGLEYEQYF
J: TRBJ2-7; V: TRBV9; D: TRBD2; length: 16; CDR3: CASSLGPGLAGYEQYF
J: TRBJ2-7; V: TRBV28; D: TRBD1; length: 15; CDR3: CASSSGGHSSYEQYF
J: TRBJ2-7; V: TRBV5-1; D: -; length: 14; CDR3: CASSLVAVDDEQYF
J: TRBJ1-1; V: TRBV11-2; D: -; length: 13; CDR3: CASSSDRNTEAFF
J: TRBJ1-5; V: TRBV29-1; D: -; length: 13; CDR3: CSVQGQSNQPQHF
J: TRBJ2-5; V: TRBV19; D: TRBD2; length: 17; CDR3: CASSIERAGGPPETQYF
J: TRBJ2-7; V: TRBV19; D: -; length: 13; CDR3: CASRAGFSYEQYF
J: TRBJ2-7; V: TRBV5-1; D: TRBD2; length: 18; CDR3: CASSLFGTSGTKSYEQYF
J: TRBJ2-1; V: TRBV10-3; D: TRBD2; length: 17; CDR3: CAISETSGSLTYNEQFF
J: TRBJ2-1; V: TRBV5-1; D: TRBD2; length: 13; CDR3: CASSGSSYNEQFF
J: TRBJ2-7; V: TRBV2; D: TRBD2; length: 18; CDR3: CASSEALGSGSGVYEQYF
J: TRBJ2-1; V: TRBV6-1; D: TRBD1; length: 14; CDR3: CASALRGTGDEQFF
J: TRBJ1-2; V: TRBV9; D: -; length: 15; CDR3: CASSVAGTEHYGYTF
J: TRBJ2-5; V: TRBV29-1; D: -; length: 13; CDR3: CSVVGKGEETQYF
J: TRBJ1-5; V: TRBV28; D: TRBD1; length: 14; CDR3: CASSLWGQRQPQHF
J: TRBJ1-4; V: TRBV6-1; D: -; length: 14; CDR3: CATSKGVTNEKLFF
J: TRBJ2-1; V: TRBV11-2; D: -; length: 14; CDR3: CASSFLGGYNEQFF
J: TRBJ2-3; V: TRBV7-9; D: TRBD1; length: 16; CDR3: CASSPGQAISTDTQYF
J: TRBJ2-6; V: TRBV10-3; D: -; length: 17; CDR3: CAIAVLSGGWEANVLTF
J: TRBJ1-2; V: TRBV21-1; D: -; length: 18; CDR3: CASSVNGTGGPKGYGYTF
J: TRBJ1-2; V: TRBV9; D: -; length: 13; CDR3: CASSGRGPRGYTF
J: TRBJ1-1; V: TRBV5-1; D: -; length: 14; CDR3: CASSLEVGDTEAFF
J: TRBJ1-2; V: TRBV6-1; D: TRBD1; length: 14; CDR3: CASSGGTANYGYTF
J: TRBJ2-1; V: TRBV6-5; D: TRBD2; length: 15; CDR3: CASAYTSGRANEQFF
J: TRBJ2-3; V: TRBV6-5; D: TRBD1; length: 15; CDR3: CASSSWTGRTDTQYF
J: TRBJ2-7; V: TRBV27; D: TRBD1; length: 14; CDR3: CASSFGTATYEQYF
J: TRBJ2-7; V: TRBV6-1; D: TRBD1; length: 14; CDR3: CASSRTGSSYEQYF
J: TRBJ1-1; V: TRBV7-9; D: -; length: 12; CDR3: CASSLVGSEAFF
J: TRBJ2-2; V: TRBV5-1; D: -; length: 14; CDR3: CASMTASNTGELFF
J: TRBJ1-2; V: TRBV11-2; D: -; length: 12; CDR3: CASSLGGYGYTF
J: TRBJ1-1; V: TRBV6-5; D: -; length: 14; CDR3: CASSYSTVNTEAFF
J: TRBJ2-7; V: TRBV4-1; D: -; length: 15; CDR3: CASSLGGTGRDEQYF
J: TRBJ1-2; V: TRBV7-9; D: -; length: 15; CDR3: CASSPRDLGVDGYTF
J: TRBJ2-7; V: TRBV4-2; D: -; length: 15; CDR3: CASSRLGQGSYEQYF
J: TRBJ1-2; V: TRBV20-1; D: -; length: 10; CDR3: CSVRVRGYTF
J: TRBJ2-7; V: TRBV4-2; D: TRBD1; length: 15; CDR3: CASSHPGQGAYEQYF
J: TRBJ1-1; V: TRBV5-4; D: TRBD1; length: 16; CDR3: CASSLGQGAMNTEAFF
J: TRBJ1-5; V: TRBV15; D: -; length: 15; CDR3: CATRIGGQFNQPQHF
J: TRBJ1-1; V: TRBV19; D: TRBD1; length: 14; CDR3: CASTRTGANTEAFF
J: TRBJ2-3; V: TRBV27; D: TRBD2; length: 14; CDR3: CASSQPSGVDTQYF
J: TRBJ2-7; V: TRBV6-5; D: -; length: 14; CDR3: CASTLSEGRYEQYF